This T cell receptor (beta chain) was sequenced for a study of siplizumab effects on memory and regulatory T cells. Study conclusions and caveats: No functional test confirmed suppression by proliferating siplizumab-culture Tregs. Sequences below about 10^-5 frequency were poorly captured, limiting mapping of alloreactive clones.

The table came from immunoSEQ multiplex PCR; TCRdb's copy has only in-frame clones and leaves some out. The repertoire consists of 50,000 to 55,000 clones, with 93% occurring once and the leading ten covering 15% to 20%. Comments on this clone: Its antigen is not identified.

This TCR was recovered from a human donor in good health. Sequencing used CD8+ T cells sorted from blood.

This chain's CDR3 is CAISESRTETYQETQYF. CDR3 DNA sequence: TGTGCCATCAGTGAGTCAAGGACAGAGACGTACCAAGAGACCCAGTACTTC. The chain combines TRBV10-3 with TRBJ2-5, with a tentative D call TRBD1 (6 bases). The CDR3 length is 17 residues. The germline V gene has CDR1 ENHRY and CDR2 SYGVKD. Trimming removed 0 bases at V and 0 bases at J, with 14 bases between.